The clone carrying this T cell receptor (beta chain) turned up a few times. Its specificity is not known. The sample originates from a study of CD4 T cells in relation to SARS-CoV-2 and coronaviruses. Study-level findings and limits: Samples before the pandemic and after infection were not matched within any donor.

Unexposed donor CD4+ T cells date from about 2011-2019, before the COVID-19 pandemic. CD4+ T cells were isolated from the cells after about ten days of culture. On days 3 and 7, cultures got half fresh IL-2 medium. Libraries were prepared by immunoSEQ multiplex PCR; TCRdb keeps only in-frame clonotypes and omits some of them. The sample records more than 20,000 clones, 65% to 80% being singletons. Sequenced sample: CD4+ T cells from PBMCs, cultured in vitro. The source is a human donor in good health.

This CDR3 reads CASSVSSGGLSPDTQYF. The CDR3 coding sequence is TGTGCCAGCAGCGTGTCTAGCGGGGGACTCTCCCCAGATACGCAGTATTTT. The chain carries TRBV9 and TRBJ2-3; 10 bases line up with TRBD2. The CDR3 sequence is 17 residues long. Per the germline V gene, CDR1 is SGDLS and CDR2 is YYNGEE. V shed 2 bases, J shed 4 bases, and the junction held 10 bases outside the gene matches.